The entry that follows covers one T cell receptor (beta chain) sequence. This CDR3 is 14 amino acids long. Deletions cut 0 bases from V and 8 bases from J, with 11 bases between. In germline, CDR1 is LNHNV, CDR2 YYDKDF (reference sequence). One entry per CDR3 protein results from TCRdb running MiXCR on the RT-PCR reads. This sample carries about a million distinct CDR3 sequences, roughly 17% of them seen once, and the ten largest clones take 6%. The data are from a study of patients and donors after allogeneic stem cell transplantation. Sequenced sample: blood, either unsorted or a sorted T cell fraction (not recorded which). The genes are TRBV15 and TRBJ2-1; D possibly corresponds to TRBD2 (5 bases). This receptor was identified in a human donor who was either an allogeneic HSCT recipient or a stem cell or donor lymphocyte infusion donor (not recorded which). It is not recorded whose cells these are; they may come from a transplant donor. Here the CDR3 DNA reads TGTGCCACCAGCAGAGAAGAGGGAAGCGATGAGCAGTTCTTC. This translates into CATSREEGSDEQFF. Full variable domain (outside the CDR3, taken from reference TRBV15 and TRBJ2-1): DAMVIQNPRYQVTQFGKPVTLSCSQTLNHNVMYWYQQKSSQAPKLLFHYYDKDFNNEADTPDNFQSRRPNTSFCFLDIRSPGLGDTAMYLCATSREEGSDEQFFGPGTRLTVL.